These 27 T cell receptor beta chains originate from one sample sequenced in a study of T-cell reconstitution after alpha-beta-depleted transplantation in children. Preparing the TCRbeta library involved the use of unique molecular identifiers. One entry per CDR3 protein, called by TCRdb with MiXCR from the PCR reads. In the table there are about 460,000 distinct CDR3 sequences, about an eighth of which are singletons. The sample consisted of PBMCs, mostly from graft donor cells, taken 180 days after TCRalphabeta/CD19-depleted stem cell transplant. The origin of the receptors is a female patient under 10 years old who had a stem cell transplant for aplastic anemia, so the T cells may come from the graft donor.

This clonotype has more than one count but fewer than ten. V gene TRBV5-1 combines with J gene TRBJ2-5, with D possibly TRBD2 on 5 matching bases. The CDR3 is made up of 15 amino acids. V lost 5 bases to trimming and J lost 5 bases, with 19 bases between them. Germline values: CDR1 SGHRS, CDR2 YFSETQ. CDR3 region: CASRGLDSPRETQYF. CDR3 nucleotide sequence: TGCGCCAGCAGGGGCTTGGACTCGCCCAGGGAGACCCAGTACTTC.

The sample holds a few counts of this clonotype. This rearrangement joins TRBV7-2 to TRBJ2-2; 10 bases align to TRBD1. The germline V gene has CDR1 SGHTA and CDR2 FQGNSA. After removal of 0 bases from V and 2 bases from J, the junction contained 9 bases not matched to a gene. The CDR3 contains 19 residues. The CDR3 loop is CASSLASGQGIGNTGELFF. The CDR3 nucleotides read TGTGCCAGCAGCTTAGCTTCGGGACAGGGGATAGGAAACACCGGGGAGCTGTTTTTT.

The chain is built from TRBV7-2 and TRBJ1-5; D is ambiguous. The germline V gene has CDR1 SGHTA and CDR2 FQGNSA. Trimming stripped 2 bases from V and 6 bases from J, with 8 bases between. This CDR3 is built from 13 residues. This chain's CDR3 is CASSLQQFQPQHF. As DNA, the CDR3 is TGTGCCAGCAGCTTACAACAGTTTCAGCCCCAGCATTTT. Filled out from reference TRBV7-2 and TRBJ1-5, the complete variable domain reads GAGVSQSPSNKVTEKGKDVELRCDPISGHTALYWYRQSLGQGLEFLIYFQGNSAPDKSGLPSDRFSAERTGGSVSTLTIQRTQQEDSAVYLCASSLQQFQPQHFGDGTRLSIL.

Many counts were recorded for this clonotype. V usage is TRBV12-3 or TRBV12-4 and J usage is TRBJ1-5; 10 bases match TRBD1. This CDR3 is built from 15 residues. Trimming cost V 6 bases and J 5 bases; bases outside gene matches: 7. CDR3: CASRWGQGSDQPQHF. The CDR3 DNA follows: TGTGCCAGCAGGTGGGGACAGGGGTCGGATCAGCCCCAGCATTTT.

This clonotype was observed a handful of times. V usage is TRBV29-1 and J usage is TRBJ2-1, with 8 bases matching TRBD1. The V gene's germline CDR1 is SQVTM and CDR2 ANQGSEA. The CDR3 contains 18 residues. V was clipped by 4 bases and J by 0 bases; unmatched bases: 14. CDR3 nucleotide sequence: TGCAGCGTTGGTGCCAGGGGGCGCGAGAAGAGCTCCTACAATGAGCAGTTCTTC. Translated: CSVGARGREKSSYNEQFF.

The chain carries TRBV5-4 and TRBJ2-3; 11 positions match TRBD1. V lost 9 bases, J lost 5 bases, and 8 bases stayed unmatched. Per germline, CDR1 SGHNT and CDR2 YYREEE (reference sequence). This CDR3 contains 14 residues. This CDR3 is CAILDRGREDTQYF. CDR3 in DNA: TGTGCCATTCTGGACAGGGGGCGTGAAGATACGCAGTATTTT. Combining the CDR3 with reference TRBV5-4 and TRBJ2-3 gives the whole variable domain ETGVTQSPTHLIKTRGQQVTLRCSSQSGHNTVSWYQQALGQGPQFIFQYYREEENGRGNFPPRFSGLQFPNYSSELNVNALELDDSALYLCAILDRGREDTQYFGPGTRLTVL.

The chain has TRBV2 and TRBJ2-2, with D perhaps given as TRBD1 or TRBD2 (5 bases each). The germline V gene has CDR1 SNHLY and CDR2 FYNNEI. CDR3 length: 12 amino acids. Trimming stripped 8 bases from V and 8 bases from J, with 12 bases between. In nucleotides, the CDR3 is TGTGCCAGCTGCTTGGGGGAGGGGGAGCTGTTTTTT. Its translation is CASCLGEGELFF.

This clonotype was seen a few times. V is TRBV6-1 and J is TRBJ2-7; the D gene could be TRBD1 or TRBD2 (5 bases each). CDR3 length equals 14 residues. Trimming removed 6 bases at V and 0 bases at J, with 12 bases between. Germline V gene lookup returns CDR1 MNHNS and CDR2 SASEGT. The CDR3 loop is CASRDPGSSYEQYF. The CDR3 region has the DNA TGTGCCAGCAGAGACCCAGGGAGCTCCTACGAGCAGTACTTC.

The chain carries TRBV18 and TRBJ2-7; tentatively, D is TRBD2 (5 bases). The ends were cut back, 6 bases at V and 6 bases at J, with 15 bases in the middle. Germline V gene data show CDR1 as KGHSH and CDR2 as LQKENI. The CDR3 extends over 13 amino acids. CDR3 region: CASSPDSYPEQYF. CDR3 sequence (DNA): TGTGCCAGCTCCCCGGACTCCTACCCCGAGCAGTACTTC.

This clonotype has a handful of counts. V usage is TRBV20-1 and J usage is TRBJ2-7; a possible D gene is TRBD2 (5 bases). CDR1 and CDR2 from the germline V gene are DFQATT and SNEGSKA (reference sequence). Trimming shortened V by 0 bases and J by 6 bases, and 9 bases separated the two germline ends. This CDR3 has 12 amino acids. The CDR3 DNA reads as TGCAGTGCTAGAGATACGGGGTCCGAGCAGTACGTC. Translating gives CSARDTGSEQYV.

The rearrangement joins TRBV20-1 to TRBJ2-1; 7 nucleotides agree with TRBD1. This CDR3 is 14 amino acids long. Per germline, CDR1 DFQATT and CDR2 SNEGSKA (reference sequence). With V trimmed by 0 bases and J by 4 bases, 3 bases remained unmatched. This chain's CDR3 is CSARDAQGYNEQFF. CDR3 DNA: TGCAGTGCTAGAGATGCACAGGGGTACAATGAGCAGTTCTTC.

This clonotype has a handful of counts. The chain joins TRBV28 to TRBJ2-3; D may correspond to TRBD1 or TRBD2 (5 bases each). This CDR3 contains 14 residues. In germline, CDR1 is MDHEN, CDR2 SYDVKM. V lost 6 bases to trimming and J lost 5 bases, with 15 bases between them. The CDR3 coding sequence is TGTGCCAGCAGACCTTGGGGGAGAGAAGATACGCAGTATTTT. Its translation: CASRPWGREDTQYF.

This chain uses TRBV28 with TRBJ2-7; 9 bases map to TRBD1. The CDR3 runs to 18 residues. Germline V gives CDR1 MDHEN, CDR2 SYDVKM. The ends lost 6 bases at V and 1 base at J; junction bases unmatched: 16. The CDR3 is CASRQGAFAGTKSYEQYF. For the CDR3, the DNA is TGTGCCAGCAGACAGGGGGCTTTCGCCGGGACTAAATCCTACGAGCAGTACTTC.

This clonotype occurred a few times. This chain connects TRBV20-1 to TRBJ2-1; 9 positions agree with TRBD2. With V trimmed by 5 bases and J by 4 bases, 3 bases remained unmatched. The CDR3 loop spans 13 amino acids. Germline V gives CDR1 DFQATT, CDR2 SNEGSKA (reference sequence). The CDR3 bases are TGCAGTGCTCCTAGCGGGAATTACAATGAGCAGTTCTTC. Translated, it gives CSAPSGNYNEQFF.

In this sample, this clonotype turned up a few times. This chain links TRBV7-9 with TRBJ2-7; 7 nucleotides line up with TRBD2. J lost 2 bases, V lost 4 bases, and 5 bases had no gene match. Per germline, CDR1 SEHNR and CDR2 FQNEAQ (reference sequence). This CDR3 has 14 residues. DNA for the CDR3: TGTGCCAGCAGCTCTAGGGACTATACCTACGAGCAGTACGTC. This gives the protein CASSSRDYTYEQYV.

The chain carries TRBV21-1 and TRBJ2-5; TRBD1 is the table's D call and was not checked against the DNA. TRBV21-1 is termed a pseudogene. This CDR3 spans 14 amino acids. CDR3 bases: TGTGCCAGCAGCTCCGGGGTTTACCAAGAGACCCAGTACTTC. Its protein is CASSSGVYQETQYF.

The gene calls are TRBV6-2 or TRBV6-3 and TRBJ2-7; no definite D call. Trimming stripped 0 bases from V and 2 bases from J, with 17 bases between. Germline-derived CDR1 and CDR2 are MNHEY and SVGEGT. The CDR3 has 17 residues. The CDR3 loop is CASSYSTLLPHTYEQYF. Here the CDR3 DNA reads TGTGCCAGCAGTTACTCGACATTACTTCCTCATACCTACGAGCAGTACTTC.

This clonotype was counted only a few times. The chain employs TRBV29-1 and TRBJ2-2, with 8 nucleotides matching TRBD1. The CDR3 has 13 amino acids. Per the germline V gene, CDR1 is SQVTM and CDR2 is ANQGSEA. The trim removed 6 bases at V and 2 bases at J, leaving 2 bases unmatched. The CDR3 DNA follows: TGCAGCGTCGGACAGGGTAACACCGGGGAGCTGTTTTTT. Its translation: CSVGQGNTGELFF.

This clonotype was seen a handful of times. The J gene is TRBJ2-3, the V gene TRBV20-1, with 7 positions matching TRBD2. V lost 3 bases, J lost 3 bases, and 6 bases stayed unmatched. The germline gives CDR1 DFQATT, CDR2 SNEGSKA (reference sequence). This CDR3 has 14 residues. The CDR3 protein is CSASNGGRTDTQYF. DNA of the CDR3: TGCAGTGCTAGTAATGGCGGGAGAACAGATACGCAGTATTTT.

In its sample, this clonotype was seen many times. The V call is TRBV6-1, the J call TRBJ2-3; weak D call: TRBD2 (6 bases). Trimming took 10 bases from V and 2 from J, leaving 13 bases between them. This CDR3 spans 13 amino acids. From germline, CDR1 is MNHNS and CDR2 SASEGT. The CDR3 DNA is TGTGCCATCTCATGGGGGGTCACAGATACGCAGTATTTT. It yields the protein CAISWGVTDTQYF.

Ten or more counts support this clonotype. This chain connects TRBV20-1 to TRBJ2-1, with 8 positions matching TRBD2. CDR1 DFQATT and CDR2 SNEGSKA come from the germline V gene (reference sequence). This CDR3 comprises 15 residues. The trim removed 0 bases at V and 7 bases at J, leaving 8 bases unmatched. The CDR3 DNA is TGCAGTGCTAGAGATTTGGCGGGAGGTGGGAATGAGCAGTTCTTC. This translates into CSARDLAGGGNEQFF.

The chain has TRBV9 and TRBJ2-7, with 10 bases aligning to TRBD2. The CDR3 runs to 19 residues. V gave up 0 bases and J gave up 0 bases; unmatched junction bases: 12. The V gene's germline CDR1 is SGDLS and CDR2 YYNGEE. The CDR3 bases are TGTGCCAGCAGCGTAGCGATAGCCGAGACTAGCGGGTTCTCCTACGAGCAGTACTTC. It codes for CASSVAIAETSGFSYEQYF.

This clonotype was recorded many times. This chain uses TRBV15 with TRBJ2-3; D is unclear. V was shortened by 0 bases and J by 3 bases, with 7 bases between the two germline ends. The CDR3 contains 14 residues. Germline values: CDR1 LNHNV, CDR2 YYDKDF (reference sequence). The CDR3 sequence is CATSRDLPTDTQYF. The CDR3 nucleotides are TGTGCCACCAGCAGAGATCTACCTACAGATACGCAGTATTTT.

The V gene is TRBV4-2, the J gene TRBJ2-7, with D possibly being TRBD2 (5 bases). V lost 3 bases and J 3 bases, leaving 18 bases between the germline ends. Germline-derived CDR1 and CDR2 are LGHNA and YNFKEQ. This CDR3 comprises 16 residues. In DNA form, the CDR3 reads TGTGCCAGCAGCCAGCGATCTGGGAGCACGGTCTACGAGCAGTACTTC. This translates into CASSQRSGSTVYEQYF.

The genes are TRBV3-1 and TRBJ1-2; 7 bases align to TRBD1. J gave up 6 bases and V 3 bases, and 1 base lay outside the gene matches. CDR3 length: 12 residues. Germline V gives CDR1 LGHDT, CDR2 YNNKEL (reference sequence). The chain's CDR3 is CASSQGTDGYTF. The DNA of the CDR3 is TGTGCCAGCAGCCAGGGGACAGATGGCTACACCTTC.

The rearrangement links TRBV29-1 to TRBJ2-7; the D call may be TRBD1 or TRBD2 (5 bases each). Germline CDR1 and CDR2: SQVTM and ANQGSEA. This CDR3 has 12 residues. V was trimmed by 3 bases and J by 5 bases, leaving 11 bases between them. Here the CDR3 DNA reads TGCAGCGTTGATGAGAGGGGCCACGAGCAGTACTTC. Residues: CSVDERGHEQYF.

This clonotype was counted between two and nine times. The chain carries TRBV5-1 and TRBJ2-3; TRBD2 aligns across 7 bases. The CDR3 totals 13 residues. Trimming took 7 bases from V and 1 from J; bases not matched to a gene: 3. Per germline, CDR1 SGHRS and CDR2 YFSETQ. Here the CDR3 reads CASGRGGTDTQYF. The CDR3 DNA follows: TGCGCCAGCGGACGGGGGGGCACAGATACGCAGTATTTT.